One sample yielded the 25 T cell receptor beta chains listed below, sequenced in a study of shared clonotypes between healthy human individuals (dated by TCRdb to the early 2020s). Library preparation was by the immunoSEQ multiplex PCR assay. The immuneACCESS repertoire file appears here via TCRdb, limited to in-frame rearrangements. These files lack a portion of the clones; in checked studies, under half of the deficit traces to unresolved V genes, and the cause of the others is not known. This sample comprises 950,000 to 1,300,000 clones, 65% to 80% of them detected only once. The leading ten clones occupy approximately 1.5% of the sample. The sequenced sample consisted of memory CD4+ T cells sorted from blood. The sample's cell subset or site label, in plain terms: CD45RA-negative fraction. The receptors here all came from a man younger than 30 in good health.

V gene TRBV29-1 combines with J gene TRBJ2-5; D perhaps matches TRBD1 (5 bases). Germline assignment: CDR1 SQVTM and CDR2 ANQGSEA. Trimming removed 2 bases from V and 5 bases from J, with 9 bases in between. The CDR3 covers 12 residues. CDR3 sequence: CSVEQGLETQYF. The CDR3 nucleotides are TGCAGCGTTGAACAGGGTTTGGAGACCCAGTACTTC.

The chain carries TRBV28 and TRBJ2-3, with 7 bases identical to TRBD2. This CDR3 is built from 15 residues. In germline, CDR1 is MDHEN, CDR2 SYDVKM. The V segment lost 5 bases and the J segment 9 bases; nucleotides outside the gene matches: 14. The CDR3 loop is CASSGSGALRDTQYF. The CDR3 DNA sequence: TGTGCCAGCAGTGGGAGCGGGGCCCTGAGGGACACGCAGTATTTT.

This clone was picked up one time. The gene calls are TRBV10-1 and TRBJ2-7, with 8 bases lining up with TRBD2. CDR1 WNHNN and CDR2 SYGVQD come from the germline V gene (reference sequence). The CDR3 is made up of 14 amino acids. Unmatched junction bases numbered 5, after V lost 3 bases and J lost 4 bases. CDR3 residues: CASSDGAGGYEQYF. The DNA for the CDR3 is TGCGCCAGCAGTGACGGGGCGGGAGGTTACGAGCAGTACTTC.

V usage is TRBV5-8 and J usage is TRBJ2-7; weak D call: TRBD2 (5 bases). V gave up 2 bases and J gave up 1 base, with 25 bases separating them. Germline V gene lookup returns CDR1 SGHTS and CDR2 YDEGEE. CDR3 length: 19 amino acids. CDR3: CASSLGGPRLYLGSYEQYF. For the CDR3, the DNA is TGTGCCAGCAGCTTAGGCGGGCCGCGCTTATATCTGGGTTCCTACGAGCAGTACTTC. Complete variable domain (other parts from reference TRBV5-8 and TRBJ2-7): EAGVTQSPTHLIKTRGQQATLRCSPISGHTSVYWYQQALGLGLQFLLWYDEGEERNRGNFPPRFSGRQFPNYSSELNVNALELEDSALYLCASSLGGPRLYLGSYEQYFGPGTRLTVT.

There are a few counts of this clone. V is TRBV7-2 and J is TRBJ2-7; 8 nucleotides align to TRBD2. CDR1 and CDR2 from the germline V gene are SGHTA and FQGNSA. The V gene end was trimmed by 1 base and the J gene end by 5 bases; junction bases not matched to a gene: 7. The CDR3 consists of 15 residues. This CDR3 is CASSLVEREQDEQYF. The CDR3 DNA sequence: TGTGCCAGCAGCTTAGTAGAGCGGGAGCAGGACGAGCAGTACTTC.

This clone was counted only a few times. The rearrangement uses TRBV30 and TRBJ1-1; TRBD1 might be the D (5 bases). V lost 4 bases, J lost 4 bases, and 10 bases lay in between. The CDR3 is made up of 12 amino acids. CDR1 is GTSNPN and CDR2 is SVGIG in the germline V gene (reference sequence). CDR3 amino acids: CAWTTGLTEAFF. CDR3 DNA: TGTGCCTGGACCACAGGTCTCACTGAAGCTTTCTTT.

CDR3 sequence: CASSPRQGRIETQYF. The CDR3 DNA follows: TGTGCCAGCTCACCAAGACAGGGCCGAATAGAGACCCAGTACTTC. The chain links TRBV18 to TRBJ2-5, with TRBD1 matching over 7 bases. Germline V gene sequence: CDR1 KGHSH, CDR2 LQKENI. The V gene end was trimmed by 2 bases and the J gene end by 4 bases; junction bases not matched to a gene: 7. This CDR3 contains 15 residues.

This clone was counted only a few times. J is TRBJ2-7 and V is TRBV27; 11 bases map to TRBD2. V shed 2 bases and J 4 bases; nucleotides not matched to a gene: 10. Germline loops: CDR1 MNHEY, CDR2 SMNVEV (reference sequence). The CDR3 is made up of 17 amino acids. The CDR3 DNA reads TGTGCCAGCAGTTTAGCCCCCCGGACTAGCGGGCTTTACGAGCAGTACTTC. Residues: CASSLAPRTSGLYEQYF.

This clone occurred a few times. Other DNA variants within this sample encode the same CDR3. The V gene is TRBV19, the J gene TRBJ1-6, with a weak D call TRBD1 (5 bases). Germline CDR1 LNHDA, CDR2 SQIVND (reference sequence). Between the trimmed V and J ends, which lost 3 bases and 7 bases, there was a span of 7 bases. CDR3 length: 13 amino acids. The DNA of the CDR3 is TGTGCCAGTAGTATCGAGGGGAATTCACCCCTCCACTTT. It is translated as CASSIEGNSPLHF.

The rearrangement uses TRBV6-1 and TRBJ2-4; no definite D call. From germline, CDR1 is MNHNS and CDR2 SASEGT. This CDR3 has 14 amino acids. V lost 7 bases and J 0 bases, leaving 10 bases between the germline ends. The CDR3 loop is CASNFDLAKNIQYF. The CDR3 nucleotides are TGTGCCAGCAACTTTGACCTAGCCAAAAACATTCAGTACTTC.

The chain employs TRBV7-8 and TRBJ2-3, with 11 bases that match TRBD2. The germline V gene encodes CDR1 SGHVS and CDR2 FQNEAQ. Trimming removed 1 base from V and 1 base from J; junction bases left unmatched: 7. The CDR3 totals 18 residues. CDR3 in DNA: TGTGCCAGCAGCTTAGGAGTGATAGCGGGGGGGCGCACAGATACGCAGTATTTT. Amino acid sequence: CASSLGVIAGGRTDTQYF.

In nucleotides, the CDR3 is TGCAGCGTTAGGCTATTCGGGGGGCCGGACGAGCAGTACTTC. Encoded protein: CSVRLFGGPDEQYF. The chain couples TRBV29-1 to TRBJ2-7; TRBD2 might be the D (7 bases). The CDR3 consists of 14 residues. V was trimmed by 5 bases and J by 5 bases, leaving 19 bases between them. The germline gives CDR1 SQVTM, CDR2 ANQGSEA.

This clone was seen a single time. CDR3 protein: CASSLGDRGREKLFF. The DNA of the CDR3 is TGTGCCAGCAGCCTAGGGGACAGGGGGCGTGAAAAACTGTTTTTT. This chain links TRBV11-2 with TRBJ1-4, with 12 nucleotides matching TRBD1. The germline V gene has CDR1 SGHAT and CDR2 FQNNGV. This CDR3 contains 15 residues. The ends lost 5 bases at V and 7 bases at J; junction bases unmatched: 5.

This sequence joins TRBV7-2 and TRBJ2-7, with D perhaps matching TRBD2 (5 bases). Germline CDR1 is SGHTA and CDR2 is FQGNSA. V was shortened by 1 base and J by 4 bases, with 11 bases between the two germline ends. CDR3 length equals 14 residues. Here the CDR3 DNA reads TGTGCCAGCAGCTTAGGGACTGTACTTTACGAGCAGTACTTC. It codes for CASSLGTVLYEQYF.

This chain uses TRBV10-3 with TRBJ2-1; 10 bases fit TRBD2. The CDR3 contains 13 residues. Losses at the gene ends were 3 bases for V and 7 bases for J; bases not matched to a gene: 0. CDR1 and CDR2 from the germline V gene are ENHRY and SYGVKD. CDR3 DNA sequence: TGTGCCATCAGTGAACTAGCGGGGAATGAGCAGTTCTTC. It specifies CAISELAGNEQFF.

The chain uses TRBV7-9 and TRBJ2-7, with 8 bases that match TRBD1. The CDR3 runs 14 residues. Germline CDR1 reads SEHNR; CDR2 reads FQNEAQ (reference sequence). V trimming: 2 bases; J trimming: 5 bases; junction bases outside the gene matches: 5. In DNA form, the CDR3 reads TGTGCCAGCAGCTTACAGGGGGCTCGGGACGAGCAGTACTTC. Translated, it gives CASSLQGARDEQYF.

Regarding this clone: One end of the junction fails to match germline, which may point to a read error. The chain links TRBV28 to TRBJ2-7, with D possibly matching TRBD2 (7 bases). This CDR3 contains 12 residues. Germline V CDR1 and CDR2: MDHEN, SYDVKM. The CDR3 sequence is CASSSSYYGGQF. The CDR3 nucleotides are TGTGCCAGCAGTTCGTCCTATTACGGGGGGCAATTC.

This sequence joins TRBV11-1 and TRBJ2-7; possible D gene TRBD1, 6 bases. CDR1 and CDR2 from the germline V gene are SGHAT and FQDESV (reference sequence). V was shortened by 2 bases and J by 6 bases, with 17 bases between the two germline ends. This CDR3 has 15 amino acids. The CDR3 region is CASSLHEQGLGEQYF. DNA for the CDR3: TGTGCCAGCAGCTTACACGAACAGGGTCTGGGCGAGCAGTACTTC.

This clone was picked up one time. The chain has TRBV30 and TRBJ1-5; D is unclear. Germline V gene data show CDR1 as GTSNPN and CDR2 as SVGIG (reference sequence). This CDR3 is built from 13 residues. The germline V and J ends were trimmed by 1 base and 5 bases, with 9 bases remaining between them. CDR3 coding DNA: TGTGCCTGGAGTGGGGCACAAGATCAGCCCCAGCATTTT. This sequence encodes CAWSGAQDQPQHF. The full variable domain, in which reference TRBV30 and TRBJ1-5 provide the parts outside the CDR3, is SQTIHQWPATLVQPVGSPLSLECTVEGTSNPNLYWYRQAAGRGLQLLFYSVGIGQISSEVPQNLSASRPQDRQFILSSKKLLLSDSGFYLCAWSGAQDQPQHFGDGTRLSIL.

This clone is a singleton in its sample. The J gene is TRBJ2-7, the V gene TRBV6-1; D is undetermined. The germline V gene encodes CDR1 MNHNS and CDR2 SASEGT. The length of the CDR3 is 14 residues. V lost 2 bases, J lost 2 bases, and 10 bases lay in between. The DNA for the CDR3 is TGTGCCAGCAGTGAAAGCGTGTCTACCTACGAGCAGTACTTC. Protein: CASSESVSTYEQYF.

The chain joins TRBV7-8 to TRBJ1-2; possibly TRBD1 for D (5 bases). Germline V lookup: CDR1 SGHVS, CDR2 FQNEAQ. The CDR3 length is 16 residues. V was cut by 0 bases and J by 0 bases, with 11 bases left in between. CDR3 coding DNA: TGTGCCAGCAGCTTAGCGCCGGGGGGAGCTAACTATGGCTACACCTTC. Protein sequence: CASSLAPGGANYGYTF.

This chain links TRBV2 with TRBJ2-7; D gene uncertain. This CDR3 has 14 residues. V lost 6 bases and J lost 0, with 12 bases in between. CDR1 is SNHLY and CDR2 is FYNNEI in the germline V gene. In DNA, the CDR3 is TGTGCCAGCAGCCTACATGCCGGCTCCTACGAGCAGTACTTC. This gives the protein CASSLHAGSYEQYF.

This chain joins TRBV2 and TRBJ1-4, with D hard to call. The CDR3 length is 14 residues. Germline V gene lookup returns CDR1 SNHLY and CDR2 FYNNEI. V was trimmed by 8 bases and J by 8 bases, leaving 18 bases between them. The CDR3 sequence: CASRPSGTLEKLFF. CDR3 sequence (DNA): TGTGCCAGCCGCCCTAGCGGCACATTGGAAAAACTGTTTTTT.

V is TRBV5-1 and J is TRBJ2-2; 9 bases fit TRBD1. Germline V gives CDR1 SGHRS, CDR2 YFSETQ. The J segment lost 5 bases and the V segment lost 3 bases, leaving 5 bases of the junction unmatched. The CDR3 spans 15 residues. CDR3 nucleotides: TGCGCCAGCAGCTGGGACAGGGCCGGGACCGGGGAGCTGTTTTTT. It codes for CASSWDRAGTGELFF.

This chain uses TRBV19 with TRBJ1-4, with TRBD1 matching over 11 bases. In germline, CDR1 is LNHDA, CDR2 SQIVND (reference sequence). The CDR3 runs 15 residues. V shed 7 bases, J shed 8 bases, and the junction held 9 bases outside the gene matches. The CDR3 here is CASTPGQGAFEKLFF. CDR3 nucleotide sequence: TGTGCCAGTACCCCTGGACAGGGGGCGTTCGAAAAACTGTTTTTT.